This T cell receptor beta chain was identified during a study of T-cell memory formation after mild COVID-19. Study background: TCR clusters largely stayed donor specific. Findings of the study overall: Cross-reactive memory seemingly joined, as some responding clones were found in pre-infection memory. Clones that got smaller from day 15 to 85 had even CD4/CD8, while clones growing later tipped toward CD4+.

Each CDR3 protein gets one entry after TCRdb re-called the 5' RACE reads with MiXCR. The profile shows about 82,000 distinct CDR3 sequences, about 13% of them singletons. The germline V gene has CDR1 MNHEY and CDR2 SVGAGI. This CDR3 spans 12 amino acids. V was shortened by 4 bases and J by 2 bases, with 6 bases between the two germline ends. A note on this clonotype: Antigen unknown.

Specimen: PBMCs or a T cell subset sorted from them (not recorded which). The source is a man younger than 35 who had mild COVID-19 (a few samples of this study predate the infection). Cell type and time point are not known. The chain joins TRBV6-5 to TRBJ2-7; tentative D call: TRBD1 (6 bases). This CDR3 reads CASSWDTYEQYF. The CDR3, as DNA: TGTGCCAGCAGTTGGGACACCTACGAGCAGTACTTC.